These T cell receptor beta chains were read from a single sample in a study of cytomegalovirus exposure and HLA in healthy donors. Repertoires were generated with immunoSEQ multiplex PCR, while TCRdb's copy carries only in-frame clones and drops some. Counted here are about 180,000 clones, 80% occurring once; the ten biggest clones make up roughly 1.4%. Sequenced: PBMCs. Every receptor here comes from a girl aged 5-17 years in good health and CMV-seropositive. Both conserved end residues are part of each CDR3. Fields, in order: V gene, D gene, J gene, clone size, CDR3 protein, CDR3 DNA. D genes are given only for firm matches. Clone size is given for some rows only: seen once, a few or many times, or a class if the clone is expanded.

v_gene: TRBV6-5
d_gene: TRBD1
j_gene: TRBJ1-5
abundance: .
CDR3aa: CASSYGQGRQPQHF
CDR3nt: TGTGCCAGCAGTTACGGACAGGGGCGTCAGCCCCAGCATTTT

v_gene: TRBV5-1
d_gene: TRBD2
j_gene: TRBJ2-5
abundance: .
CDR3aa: CASSTLAGGETQYF
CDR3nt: TGCGCCAGCAGCACCCTAGCGGGAGGGGAGACCCAGTACTTC

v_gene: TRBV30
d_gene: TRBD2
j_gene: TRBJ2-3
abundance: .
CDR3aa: CAWGILADTQYF
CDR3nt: TGTGCCTGGGGAATACTAGCGGATACGCAGTATTTT

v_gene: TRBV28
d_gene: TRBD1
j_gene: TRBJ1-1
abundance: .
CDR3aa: CASSSLNPGQGARTEAFF
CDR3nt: TGTGCCAGCAGTTCCCTCAATCCGGGACAGGGCGCTAGGACTGAAGCTTTCTTT

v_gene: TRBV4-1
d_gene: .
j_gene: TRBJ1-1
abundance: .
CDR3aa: CASSQEGASEAFF
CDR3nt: TGCGCCAGCAGCCAAGAAGGGGCGTCTGAAGCTTTCTTT

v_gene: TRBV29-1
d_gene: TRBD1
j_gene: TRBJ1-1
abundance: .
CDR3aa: CSADFRDRALPEAFF
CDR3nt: TGCAGCGCCGACTTCCGGGACAGGGCCCTCCCTGAAGCTTTCTTT

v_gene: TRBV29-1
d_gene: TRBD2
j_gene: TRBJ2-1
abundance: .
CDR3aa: CSVELTSGHPSYNEQFF
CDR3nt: TGCAGCGTTGAATTGACTAGCGGGCATCCCTCCTACAATGAGCAGTTCTTC

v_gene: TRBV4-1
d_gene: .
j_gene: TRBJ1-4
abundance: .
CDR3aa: CASSLTGGEKLFF
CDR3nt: TGCGCCAGCAGCCTCACAGGTGGGGAAAAACTGTTTTTT

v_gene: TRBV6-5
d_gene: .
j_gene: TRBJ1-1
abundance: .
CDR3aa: CASRQGTEAFF
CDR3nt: TGTGCCAGCAGACAGGGCACTGAAGCTTTCTTT

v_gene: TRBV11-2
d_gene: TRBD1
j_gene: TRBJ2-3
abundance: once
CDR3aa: CASSSGQGTTDTQYF
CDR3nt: TGTGCCAGCAGCTCCGGACAGGGTACAACAGATACGCAGTATTTT

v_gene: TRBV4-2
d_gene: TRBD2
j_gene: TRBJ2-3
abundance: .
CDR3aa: CASSRKAGGTDTQYF
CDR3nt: TGTGCCAGCAGCCGAAAAGCGGGAGGCACAGATACGCAGTATTTT

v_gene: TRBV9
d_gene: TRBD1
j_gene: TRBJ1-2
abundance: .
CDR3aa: CASSVETGLGYGYTF
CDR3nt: TGTGCCAGCAGCGTAGAGACAGGGTTGGGCTATGGCTACACCTTC

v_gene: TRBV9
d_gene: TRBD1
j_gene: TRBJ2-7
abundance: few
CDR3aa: CASSARDRLGDEQYF
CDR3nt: TGTGCCAGCAGCGCACGGGACAGACTGGGGGACGAGCAGTACTTC

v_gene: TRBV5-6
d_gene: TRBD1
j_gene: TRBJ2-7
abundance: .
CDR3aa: CASSSLDRGRPYEQYF
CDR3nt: TGTGCCAGCAGCTCGCTGGACAGGGGAAGGCCCTACGAGCAGTACTTC

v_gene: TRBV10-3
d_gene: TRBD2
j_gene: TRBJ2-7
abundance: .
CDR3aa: CAINRAGGYEQYF
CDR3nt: TGTGCCATCAATCGAGCGGGAGGCTACGAGCAGTACTTC

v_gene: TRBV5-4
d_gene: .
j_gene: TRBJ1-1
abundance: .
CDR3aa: CASSPSWNTEAFF
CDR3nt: TGTGCCAGCAGCCCTAGTTGGAACACTGAAGCTTTCTTT

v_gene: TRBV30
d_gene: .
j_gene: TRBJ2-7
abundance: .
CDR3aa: CAWSVGASPRGEQYF
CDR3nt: TGTGCCTGGAGTGTGGGGGCTAGCCCGAGAGGGGAGCAGTACTTC

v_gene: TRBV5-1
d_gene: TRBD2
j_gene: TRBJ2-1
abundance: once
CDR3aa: CASSLTSGRASGWDEQFF
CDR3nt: TGCGCCAGCAGCCTCACTAGCGGGAGGGCTTCAGGGTGGGATGAGCAGTTCTTC

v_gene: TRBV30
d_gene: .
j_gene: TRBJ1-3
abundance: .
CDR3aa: CAWKPGASGNTIYF
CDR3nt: TGTGCCTGGAAGCCAGGCGCCTCTGGAAACACCATATATTTT

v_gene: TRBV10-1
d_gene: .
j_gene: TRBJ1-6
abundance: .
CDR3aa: CASRGANSPLHF
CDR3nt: TGCGCCAGCCGGGGAGCGAATTCACCCCTCCACTTT

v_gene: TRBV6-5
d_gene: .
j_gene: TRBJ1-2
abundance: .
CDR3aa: CASSYAGGWEGYTF
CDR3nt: TGTGCCAGCAGTTACGCCGGGGGGTGGGAGGGCTACACCTTC

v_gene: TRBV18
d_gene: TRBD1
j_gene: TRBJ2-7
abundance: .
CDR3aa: CASSTTGGPPEQYF
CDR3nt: TGTGCCAGCTCAACTACAGGGGGTCCCCCCGAGCAGTACTTC

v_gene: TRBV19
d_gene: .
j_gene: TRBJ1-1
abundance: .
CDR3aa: CASRKPGQWNTEAFF
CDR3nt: TGTGCCAGTCGGAAACCGGGTCAATGGAACACTGAAGCTTTCTTT

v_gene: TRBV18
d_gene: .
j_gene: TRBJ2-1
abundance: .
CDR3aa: CASSPRGLFEQFF
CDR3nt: TGTGCCAGCTCACCACGAGGGCTCTTCGAGCAGTTCTTC

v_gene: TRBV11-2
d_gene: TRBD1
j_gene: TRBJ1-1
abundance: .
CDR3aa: CASSFTGDTEAFF
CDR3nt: TGTGCCAGCAGCTTTACAGGGGACACTGAAGCTTTCTTT

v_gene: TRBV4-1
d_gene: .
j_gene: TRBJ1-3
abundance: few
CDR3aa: CASSQKLSGNTIYF
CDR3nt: TGCGCCAGCAGCCAAAAACTCTCTGGAAACACCATATATTTT

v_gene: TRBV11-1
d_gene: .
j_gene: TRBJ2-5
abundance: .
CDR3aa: CASSLVPSESQYF
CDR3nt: TGTGCCAGCAGCTTAGTGCCTTCCGAGAGCCAGTACTTC

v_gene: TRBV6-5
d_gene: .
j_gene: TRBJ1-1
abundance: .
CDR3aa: CASRQGQNTEAFF
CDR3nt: TGTGCCAGCAGGCAAGGACAGAACACTGAAGCTTTCTTT

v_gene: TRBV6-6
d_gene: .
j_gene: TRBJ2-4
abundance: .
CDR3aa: CASSYGGSLNIQYF
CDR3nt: TGTGCCAGCAGTTATGGCGGCTCTTTAAACATTCAGTACTTC

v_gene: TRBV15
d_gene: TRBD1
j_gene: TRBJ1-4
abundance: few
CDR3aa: CATSRSRQGRNEKLFF
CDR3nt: TGTGCCACCAGCAGGTCTCGACAGGGGAGGAATGAAAAACTGTTTTTT

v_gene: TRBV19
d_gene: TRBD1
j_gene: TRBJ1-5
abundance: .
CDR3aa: CASSIFRGWQPQHF
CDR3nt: TGTGCCAGTAGTATATTCAGGGGGTGGCAGCCCCAGCATTTT

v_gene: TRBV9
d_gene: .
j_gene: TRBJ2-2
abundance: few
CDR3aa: CASSPWGELNGELFF
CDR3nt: TGTGCCAGCAGCCCATGGGGGGAGTTGAACGGGGAGCTGTTTTTT